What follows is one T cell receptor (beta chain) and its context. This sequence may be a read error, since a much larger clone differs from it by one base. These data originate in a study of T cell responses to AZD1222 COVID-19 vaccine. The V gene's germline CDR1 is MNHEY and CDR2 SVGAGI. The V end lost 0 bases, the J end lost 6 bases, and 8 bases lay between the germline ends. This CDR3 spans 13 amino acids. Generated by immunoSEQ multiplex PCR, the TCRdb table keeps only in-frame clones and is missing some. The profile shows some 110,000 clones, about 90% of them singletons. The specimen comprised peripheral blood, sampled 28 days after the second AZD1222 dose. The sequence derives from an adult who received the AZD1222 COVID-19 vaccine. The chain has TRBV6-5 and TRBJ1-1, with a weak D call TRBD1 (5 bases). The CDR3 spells CASSYSVRAEAFF. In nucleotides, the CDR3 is TGTGCCAGCAGTTACTCGGTCAGGGCTGAAGCTTTCTTT.